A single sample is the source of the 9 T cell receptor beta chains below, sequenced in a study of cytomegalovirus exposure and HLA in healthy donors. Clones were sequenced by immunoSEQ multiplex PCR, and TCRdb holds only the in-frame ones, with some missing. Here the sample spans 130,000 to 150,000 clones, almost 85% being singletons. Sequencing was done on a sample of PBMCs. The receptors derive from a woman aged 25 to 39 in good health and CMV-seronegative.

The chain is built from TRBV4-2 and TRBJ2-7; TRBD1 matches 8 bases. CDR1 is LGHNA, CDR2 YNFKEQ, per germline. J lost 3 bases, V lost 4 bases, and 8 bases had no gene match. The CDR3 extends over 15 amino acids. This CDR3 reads CASSPGTGKIYEQYF. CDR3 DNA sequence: TGTGCCAGCAGCCCCGGGACAGGAAAAATCTACGAGCAGTACTTC.

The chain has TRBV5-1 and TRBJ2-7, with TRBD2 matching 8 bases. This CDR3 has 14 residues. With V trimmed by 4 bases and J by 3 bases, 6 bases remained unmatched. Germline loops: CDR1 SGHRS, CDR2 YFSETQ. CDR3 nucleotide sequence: TGCGCCAGCAGCGCCTCGGGAGGGCGCTACGAGCAGTACTTC. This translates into CASSASGGRYEQYF.

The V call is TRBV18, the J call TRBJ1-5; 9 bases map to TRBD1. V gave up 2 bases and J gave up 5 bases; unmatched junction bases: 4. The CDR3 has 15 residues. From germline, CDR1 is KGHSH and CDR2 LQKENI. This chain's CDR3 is CASSPNRGQDQPQHF. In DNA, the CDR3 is TGTGCCAGCTCACCAAACAGGGGGCAGGATCAGCCCCAGCATTTT.

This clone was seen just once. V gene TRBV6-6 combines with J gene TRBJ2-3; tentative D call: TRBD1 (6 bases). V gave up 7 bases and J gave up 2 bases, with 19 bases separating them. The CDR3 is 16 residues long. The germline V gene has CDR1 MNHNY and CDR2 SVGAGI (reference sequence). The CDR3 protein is CASTLGTGKPTDTQYF. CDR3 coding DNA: TGTGCCAGCACGCTTGGAACAGGGAAGCCCACAGATACGCAGTATTTT.

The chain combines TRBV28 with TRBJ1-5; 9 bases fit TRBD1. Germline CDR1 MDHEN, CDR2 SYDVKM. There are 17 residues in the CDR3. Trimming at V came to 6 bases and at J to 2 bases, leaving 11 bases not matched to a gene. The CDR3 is CASSSAEQGARNQPQHF. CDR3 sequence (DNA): TGTGCCAGCAGCAGCGCAGAACAGGGGGCACGCAATCAGCCCCAGCATTTT.

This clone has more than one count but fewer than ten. The CDR3 DNA sequence: TGTGCCAGCAGCTACGACCCTACAGCCAACTATGGCTACACCTTC. It codes for CASSYDPTANYGYTF. The chain couples TRBV5-6 to TRBJ1-2; D unresolved. The length of the CDR3 is 15 residues. The V end lost 3 bases, the J end lost 2 bases, and 14 bases lay between the germline ends. The germline V gene has CDR1 SGHDT and CDR2 YYEEEE.

The CDR3 nucleotides read TGTGCCAGCAGCCAAACACAGGGCCCAAGAAATCAGCCCCAGCATTTT. Protein product: CASSQTQGPRNQPQHF. V usage is TRBV4-2 and J usage is TRBJ1-5; a weak D match, TRBD1 (6 bases). Germline lookup yields CDR1 LGHNA and CDR2 YNFKEQ. Trimming shortened V by 2 bases and J by 4 bases, and 15 bases separated the two germline ends. The CDR3 totals 16 residues.

Written as DNA, the CDR3 is TGTGCCAGCAGCTCTTCGACAGGGGGCATTGAAAAACTGTTTTTT. It codes for CASSSSTGGIEKLFF. This chain connects TRBV11-2 to TRBJ1-4; 10 bases map to TRBD1. CDR3 length: 15 residues. Trimming removed 4 bases from V and 7 bases from J; junction bases left unmatched: 6. Looked up from germline, CDR1 is SGHAT and CDR2 is FQNNGV.

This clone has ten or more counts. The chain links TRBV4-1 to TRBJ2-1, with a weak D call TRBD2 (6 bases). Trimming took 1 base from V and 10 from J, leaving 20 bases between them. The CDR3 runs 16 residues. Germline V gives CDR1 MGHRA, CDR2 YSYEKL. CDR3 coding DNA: TGCGCCAGCAGCCAAGCCCACGGGAGCCCGTTTGAGGAGCAGTTCTTC. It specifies CASSQAHGSPFEEQFF.